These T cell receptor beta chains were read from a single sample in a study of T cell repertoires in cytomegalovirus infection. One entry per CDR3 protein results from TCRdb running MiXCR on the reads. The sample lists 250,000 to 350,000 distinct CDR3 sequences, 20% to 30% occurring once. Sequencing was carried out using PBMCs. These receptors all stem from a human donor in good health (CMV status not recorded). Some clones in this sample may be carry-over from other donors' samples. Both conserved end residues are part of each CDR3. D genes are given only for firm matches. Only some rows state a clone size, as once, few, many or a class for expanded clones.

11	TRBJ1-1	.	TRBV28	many	CASSGNTEAFF	TGTGCCAGCAGTGGTAACACTGAAGCTTTCTTT
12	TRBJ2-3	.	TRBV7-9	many	CASSSNTDTQYF	TGTGCCAGCAGCTCAAACACAGATACGCAGTATTTT
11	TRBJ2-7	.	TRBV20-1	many	CSAVAGSNELF	TGCAGTGCTGTAGCTGGGAGCAATGAACTTTTC
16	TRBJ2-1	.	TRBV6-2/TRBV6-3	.	CASRGYERSSYNEQFF	TGTGCCAGCAGGGGTTACGAGAGGAGCTCCTACAATGAGCAGTTCTTC
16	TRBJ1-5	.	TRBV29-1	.	CSLNSRLAVYNQPQHF	TGCAGCTTAAACTCTCGACTAGCAGTTTACAATCAGCCCCAGCATTTT
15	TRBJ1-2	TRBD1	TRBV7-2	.	CASSLPGQGAFGYTF	TGTGCCAGCAGCTTACCGGGACAGGGGGCCTTTGGCTACACCTTC
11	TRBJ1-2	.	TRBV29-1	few	CSGKDGTGYTF	TGCAGCGGAAAGGACGGGACTGGCTACACCTTC
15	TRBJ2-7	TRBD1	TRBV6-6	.	CASSLFRDRGYEQYF	TGTGCCAGCAGCCTATTCCGGGACAGGGGCTACGAGCAGTACTTC
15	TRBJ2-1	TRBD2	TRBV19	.	CASSIPAGNRNEQFF	TGTGCCAGTAGTATCCCAGCGGGAAATAGGAATGAGCAGTTCTTC
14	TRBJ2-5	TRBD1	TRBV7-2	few	CASSVTGSFGTQYF	TGTGCCAGCAGCGTGACAGGGAGTTTTGGGACCCAGTACTTC
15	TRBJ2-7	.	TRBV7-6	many	CASSSPGPGQYEQYF	TGTGCCAGCAGCTCACCGGGGCCGGGGCAATACGAGCAGTACTTC
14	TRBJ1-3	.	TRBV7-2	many	CASRPGVAGNTIYF	TGTGCCAGCAGACCCGGAGTAGCTGGAAACACCATATATTTT
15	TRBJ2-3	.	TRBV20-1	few	CSATGLGRSTDTQYF	TGCAGTGCCACTGGCCTAGGCAGAAGCACAGATACGCAGTATTTT
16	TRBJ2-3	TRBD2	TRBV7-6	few	CASSPLIAGTADTQYF	TGTGCCAGCAGCCCCCTAATAGCGGGAACCGCAGATACGCAGTATTTT
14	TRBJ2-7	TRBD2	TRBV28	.	CALMSGASSYEQYF	TGTGCCTTAATGAGCGGGGCAAGCTCCTACGAGCAGTACTTC
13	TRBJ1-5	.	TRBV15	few	CATSRDDVQPQHF	TGTGCCACCAGCAGAGACGACGTGCAGCCCCAGCATTTT
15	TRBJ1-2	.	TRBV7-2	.	CASSLSLRQNYGYTF	TGTGCCAGCAGCTTAAGTTTACGGCAGAACTATGGCTACACCTTC
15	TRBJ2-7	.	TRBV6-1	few	CASSRNPGTDYEQYF	TGTGCCAGCAGCCGAAACCCCGGGACGGACTACGAGCAGTACTTC
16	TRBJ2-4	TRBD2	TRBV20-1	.	CSGRTSGGLAKNIQYF	TGCTCCGGCAGGACTAGCGGGGGTCTAGCCAAAAACATTCAGTACTTC
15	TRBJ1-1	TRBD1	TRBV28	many	CASSGGQGWYTEAFF	TGTGCCAGCAGTGGAGGACAGGGGTGGTACACTGAAGCTTTCTTT
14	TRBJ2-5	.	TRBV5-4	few	CASSSKDGGETQYF	TGTGCCAGCAGCTCGAAGGACGGTGGGGAGACCCAGTACTTC
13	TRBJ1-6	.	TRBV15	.	CATSTGDDSPLHF	TGTGCCACCAGCACTGGGGATGATTCACCCCTCCACTTT